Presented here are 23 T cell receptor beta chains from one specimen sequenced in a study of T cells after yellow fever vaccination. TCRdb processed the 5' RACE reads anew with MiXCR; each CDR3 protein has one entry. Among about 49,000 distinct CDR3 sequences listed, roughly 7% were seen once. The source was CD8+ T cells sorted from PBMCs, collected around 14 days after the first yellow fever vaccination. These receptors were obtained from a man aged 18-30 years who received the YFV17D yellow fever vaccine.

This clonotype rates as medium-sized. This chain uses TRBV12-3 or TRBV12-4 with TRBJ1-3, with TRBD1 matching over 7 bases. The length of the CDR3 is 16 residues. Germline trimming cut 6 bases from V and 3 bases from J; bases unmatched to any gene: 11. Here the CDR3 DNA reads TGTGCCAGCAGGGGATTTAGACAGGGTGGTGGAAACACCATATATTTT. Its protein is CASRGFRQGGGNTIYF.

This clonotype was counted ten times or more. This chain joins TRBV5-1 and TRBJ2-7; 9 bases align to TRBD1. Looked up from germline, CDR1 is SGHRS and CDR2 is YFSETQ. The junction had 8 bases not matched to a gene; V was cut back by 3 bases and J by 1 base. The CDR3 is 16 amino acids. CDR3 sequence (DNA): TGCGCCAGCAGCTGGGGACAGGGCCTTAGGTCCTACGAGCAGTACTTC. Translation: CASSWGQGLRSYEQYF.

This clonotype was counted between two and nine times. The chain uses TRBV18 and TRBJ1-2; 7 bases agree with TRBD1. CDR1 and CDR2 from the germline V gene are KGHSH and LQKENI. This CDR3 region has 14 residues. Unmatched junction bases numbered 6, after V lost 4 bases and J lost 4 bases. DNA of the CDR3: TGTGCCAGCTCACAAACAGGGGAGGGCTATGGCTACACCTTC. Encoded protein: CASSQTGEGYGYTF.

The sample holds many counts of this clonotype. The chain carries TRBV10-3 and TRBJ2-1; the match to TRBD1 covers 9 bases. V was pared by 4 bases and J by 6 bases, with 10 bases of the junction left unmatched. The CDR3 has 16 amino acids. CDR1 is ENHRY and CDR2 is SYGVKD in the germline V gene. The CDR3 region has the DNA TGTGCCATCAGTGTCCCAGACAGGGGGGCCTCCAATGAGCAGTTCTTC. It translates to CAISVPDRGASNEQFF.

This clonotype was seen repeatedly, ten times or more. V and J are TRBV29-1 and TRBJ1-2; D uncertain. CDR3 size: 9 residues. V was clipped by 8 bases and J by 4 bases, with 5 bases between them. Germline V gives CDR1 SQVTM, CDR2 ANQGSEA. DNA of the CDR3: TGCAGCTCTCTCTATGGCTACACCTTC. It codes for CSSLYGYTF.

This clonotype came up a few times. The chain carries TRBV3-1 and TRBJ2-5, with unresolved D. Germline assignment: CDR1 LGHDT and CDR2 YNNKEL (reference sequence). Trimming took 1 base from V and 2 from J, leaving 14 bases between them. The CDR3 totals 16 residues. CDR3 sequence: CASSQAAELGQETQYF. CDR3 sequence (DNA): TGTGCCAGCAGCCAAGCGGCCGAGCTAGGACAAGAGACCCAGTACTTC.

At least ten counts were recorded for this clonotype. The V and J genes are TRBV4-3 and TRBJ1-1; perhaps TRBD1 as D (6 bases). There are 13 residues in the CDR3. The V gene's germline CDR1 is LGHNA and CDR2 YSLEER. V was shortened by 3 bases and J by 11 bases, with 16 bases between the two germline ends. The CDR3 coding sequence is TGCGCCAGCAGCCATGCGACAGGCTGGAGTGCTTTCTTT. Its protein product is CASSHATGWSAFF.

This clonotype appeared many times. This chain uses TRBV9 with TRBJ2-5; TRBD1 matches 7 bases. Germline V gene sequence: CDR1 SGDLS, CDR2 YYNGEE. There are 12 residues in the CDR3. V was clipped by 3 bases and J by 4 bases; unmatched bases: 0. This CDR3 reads CASSGTGETQYF. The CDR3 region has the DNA TGTGCCAGCAGCGGGACAGGAGAGACCCAGTACTTC.

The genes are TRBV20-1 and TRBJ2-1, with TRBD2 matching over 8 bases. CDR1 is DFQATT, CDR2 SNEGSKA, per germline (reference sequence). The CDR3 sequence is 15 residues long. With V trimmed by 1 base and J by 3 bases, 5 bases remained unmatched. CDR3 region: CSARGDAGGYNEQFF. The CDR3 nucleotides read TGCAGTGCTAGAGGGGACGCGGGGGGCTACAATGAGCAGTTCTTC.

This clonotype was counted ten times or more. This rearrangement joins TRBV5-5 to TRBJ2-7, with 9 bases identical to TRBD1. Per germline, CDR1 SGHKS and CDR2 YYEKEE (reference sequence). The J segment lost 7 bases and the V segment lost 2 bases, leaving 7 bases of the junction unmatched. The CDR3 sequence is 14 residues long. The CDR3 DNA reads TGTGCCAGCAGCTTACTACAGGGGGCGAGTGAGCAGTACTTC. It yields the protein CASSLLQGASEQYF. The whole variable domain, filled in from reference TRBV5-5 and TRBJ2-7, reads DAGVTQSPTHLIKTRGQQVTLRCSPISGHKSVSWYQQVLGQGPQFIFQYYEKEERGRGNFPDRFSARQFPNYSSELNVNALLLGDSALYLCASSLLQGASEQYFGPGTRLTVT.

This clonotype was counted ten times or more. CDR3 sequence reads: CASSLARGPGEQYF. DNA of the CDR3: TGTGCCAGCAGCTTAGCGAGGGGGCCGGGAGAGCAGTACTTC. The genes are TRBV7-6 and TRBJ2-7; 7 bases match TRBD1. V lost 0 bases and J lost 7; bases outside the gene matches: 6. This CDR3 spans 14 amino acids. CDR1 and CDR2 (germline): SGHVS, FNYEAQ. Full variable domain (outside the CDR3, taken from reference TRBV7-6 and TRBJ2-7): GAGVSQSPRYKVTKRGQDVALRCDPISGHVSLYWYRQALGQGPEFLTYFNYEAQQDKSGLPNDRFSAERPEGSISTLTIQRTEQRDSAMYRCASSLARGPGEQYFGPGTRLTVT.

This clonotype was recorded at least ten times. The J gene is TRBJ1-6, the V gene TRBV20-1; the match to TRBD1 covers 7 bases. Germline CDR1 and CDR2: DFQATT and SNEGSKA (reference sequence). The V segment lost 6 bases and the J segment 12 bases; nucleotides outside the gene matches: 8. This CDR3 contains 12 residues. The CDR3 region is CSAHRGGEPLHF. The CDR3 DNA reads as TGCAGTGCCCACAGGGGAGGGGAACCCCTCCACTTT.

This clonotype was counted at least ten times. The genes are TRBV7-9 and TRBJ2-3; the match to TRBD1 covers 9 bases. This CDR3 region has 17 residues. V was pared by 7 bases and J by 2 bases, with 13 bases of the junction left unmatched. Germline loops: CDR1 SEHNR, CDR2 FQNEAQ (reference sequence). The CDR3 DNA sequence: TGTGCCAGCACCCCGGACAGGGGAGGCCTACTCACAGATACGCAGTATTTT. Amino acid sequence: CASTPDRGGLLTDTQYF.

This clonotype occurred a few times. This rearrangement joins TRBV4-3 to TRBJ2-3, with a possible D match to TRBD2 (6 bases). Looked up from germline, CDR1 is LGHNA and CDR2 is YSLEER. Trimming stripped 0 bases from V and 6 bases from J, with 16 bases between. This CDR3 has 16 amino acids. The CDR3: CASSQDYGEVADTQYF. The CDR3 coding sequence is TGCGCCAGCAGCCAAGATTACGGGGAGGTAGCGGATACGCAGTATTTT.

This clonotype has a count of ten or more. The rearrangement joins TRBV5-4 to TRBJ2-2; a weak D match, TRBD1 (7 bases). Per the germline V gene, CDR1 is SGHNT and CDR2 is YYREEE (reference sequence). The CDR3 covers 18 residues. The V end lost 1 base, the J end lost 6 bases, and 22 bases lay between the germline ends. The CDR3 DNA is TGTGCCAGCAGCTTGTTGCGGGACAGCCCCTTTGGGCCCGGGGAGCTGTTTTTT. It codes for CASSLLRDSPFGPGELFF.

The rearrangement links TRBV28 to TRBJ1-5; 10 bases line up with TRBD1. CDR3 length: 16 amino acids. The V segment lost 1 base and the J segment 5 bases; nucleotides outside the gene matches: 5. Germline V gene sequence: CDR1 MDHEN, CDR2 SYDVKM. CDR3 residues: CASSLSGQGMDQPQHF. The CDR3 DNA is TGTGCCAGCAGTTTATCGGGACAGGGGATGGATCAGCCCCAGCATTTT.

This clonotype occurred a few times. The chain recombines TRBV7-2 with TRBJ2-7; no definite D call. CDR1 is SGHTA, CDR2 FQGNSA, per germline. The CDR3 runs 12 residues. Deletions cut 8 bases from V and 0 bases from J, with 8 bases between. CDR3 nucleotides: TGTGCCAGCGGGTTGTCCTCCTACGAGCAGTACTTC. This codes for CASGLSSYEQYF. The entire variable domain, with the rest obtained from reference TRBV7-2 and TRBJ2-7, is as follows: GAGVSQSPSNKVTEKGKDVELRCDPISGHTALYWYRQSLGQGLEFLIYFQGNSAPDKSGLPSDRFSAERTGGSVSTLTIQRTQQEDSAVYLCASGLSSYEQYFGPGTRLTVT.

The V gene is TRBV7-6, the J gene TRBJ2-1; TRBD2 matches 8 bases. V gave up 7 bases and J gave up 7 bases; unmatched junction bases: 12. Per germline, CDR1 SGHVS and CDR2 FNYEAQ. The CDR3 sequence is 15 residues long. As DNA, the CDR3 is TGTGCCAGCACTCGAACCGGGGGGGCCGGTAATGAGCAGTTCTTC. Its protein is CASTRTGGAGNEQFF.

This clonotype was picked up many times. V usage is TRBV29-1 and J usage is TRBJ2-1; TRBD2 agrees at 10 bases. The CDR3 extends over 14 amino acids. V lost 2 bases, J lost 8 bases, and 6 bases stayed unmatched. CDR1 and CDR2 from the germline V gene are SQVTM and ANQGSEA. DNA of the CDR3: TGCAGCGTTGAACCCAGCGGGGGGGCCTATGAGCAGTTCTTC. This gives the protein CSVEPSGGAYEQFF.

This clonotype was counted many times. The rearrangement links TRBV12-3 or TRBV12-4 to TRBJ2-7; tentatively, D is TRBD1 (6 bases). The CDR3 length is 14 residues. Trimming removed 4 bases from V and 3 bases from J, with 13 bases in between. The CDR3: CASSSPTGNYEQYF. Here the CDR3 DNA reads TGTGCCAGCAGTTCCCCCACAGGGAACTACGAGCAGTACTTC.

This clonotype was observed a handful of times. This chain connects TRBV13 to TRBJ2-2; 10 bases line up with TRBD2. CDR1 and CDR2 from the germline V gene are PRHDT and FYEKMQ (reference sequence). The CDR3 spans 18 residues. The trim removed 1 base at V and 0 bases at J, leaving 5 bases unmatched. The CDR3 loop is CASSLVASGGANTGELFF. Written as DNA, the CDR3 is TGTGCCAGCAGCTTAGTAGCCAGCGGGGGGGCGAACACCGGGGAGCTGTTTTTT.

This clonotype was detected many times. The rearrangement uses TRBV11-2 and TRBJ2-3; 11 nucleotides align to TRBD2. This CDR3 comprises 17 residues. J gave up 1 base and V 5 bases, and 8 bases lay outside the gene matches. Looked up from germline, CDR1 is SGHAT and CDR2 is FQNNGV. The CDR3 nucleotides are TGTGCCAGCAGCCCGGGGGGACTAGCGGTCGGCACAGATACGCAGTATTTT. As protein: CASSPGGLAVGTDTQYF.

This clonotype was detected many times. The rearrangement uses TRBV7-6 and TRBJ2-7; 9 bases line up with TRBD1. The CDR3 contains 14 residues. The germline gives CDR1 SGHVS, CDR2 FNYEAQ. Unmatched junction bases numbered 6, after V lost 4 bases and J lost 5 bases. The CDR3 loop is CASSWDTGGNEQYF. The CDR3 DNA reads TGTGCCAGCAGCTGGGACACAGGGGGCAACGAGCAGTACTTC.